This is a list of T cell receptor beta chains from one sample in a study of CD8+CD57+ T cells in acquired aplastic anemia. TCRdb independently ran MiXCR on the reads; one entry per CDR3 protein. The sample shows some 130,000 distinct CDR3 sequences, 48% of them seen only once. The sample consisted of sorted CD4+, CD8+, or CD8+CD57+ T cells (not recorded which) from PBMCs. These receptors were obtained from a human donor in good health, serving as a control. CDR3s include the opening cysteine and the closing phenylalanine or tryptophan. D genes are given only for firm matches. Size tells how often a clone was seen (once, few, many) or the class of an expanded clone, and some rows leave it out.

v_gene: TRBV5-5
d_gene: -
j_gene: TRBJ1-2
abundance: -
CDR3aa: CASSFNTGRSGYTF
CDR3nt: TGTGCCAGCAGCTTTAATACAGGGAGAAGCGGCTACACCTTC

v_gene: TRBV5-1
d_gene: -
j_gene: TRBJ2-2
abundance: -
CDR3aa: CASSLGRDSGGELFF
CDR3nt: TGCGCCAGCAGCTTAGGCAGGGACTCTGGCGGGGAGCTGTTTTTT

v_gene: TRBV5-1
d_gene: -
j_gene: TRBJ2-3
abundance: many
CDR3aa: CASKQGSVDTQYF
CDR3nt: TGCGCCAGTAAGCAGGGTTCAGTTGATACGCAGTATTTT

v_gene: TRBV2
d_gene: TRBD1
j_gene: TRBJ1-6
abundance: -
CDR3aa: CASSGAFGQVVQSPLHF
CDR3nt: TGTGCCAGCAGTGGGGCGTTCGGACAGGTCGTACAATCACCCCTCCACTTT

v_gene: TRBV29-1
d_gene: TRBD1
j_gene: TRBJ2-7
abundance: -
CDR3aa: CSGQGPPYGQYF
CDR3nt: TGCAGCGGACAGGGGCCCCCCTACGGGCAGTACTTC

v_gene: TRBV10-1
d_gene: -
j_gene: TRBJ2-7
abundance: -
CDR3aa: CASSVGHSYEQYF
CDR3nt: TGCGCCAGCAGTGTTGGTCACTCCTACGAGCAGTACTTC

v_gene: TRBV7-3
d_gene: TRBD1
j_gene: TRBJ2-3
abundance: many
CDR3aa: CASSFAGTGVPDTQYF
CDR3nt: TGTGCCAGCAGCTTCGCCGGGACAGGGGTTCCAGATACGCAGTATTTT

v_gene: TRBV3-1
d_gene: -
j_gene: TRBJ2-7
abundance: once
CDR3aa: CASSPARAPYEQYF
CDR3nt: TGTGCCAGCAGCCCAGCCAGGGCCCCCTACGAGCAGTACTTC

v_gene: TRBV19
d_gene: -
j_gene: TRBJ1-4
abundance: -
CDR3aa: CASRTVNEKLFF
CDR3nt: TGTGCCAGTAGGACAGTGAATGAAAAACTGTTTTTT

v_gene: TRBV7-3
d_gene: -
j_gene: TRBJ2-7
abundance: -
CDR3aa: CASSLGSGEQYF
CDR3nt: TGTGCCAGCAGCTTAGGAAGCGGGGAGCAGTACTTC

v_gene: TRBV10-3
d_gene: TRBD1
j_gene: TRBJ2-7
abundance: -
CDR3aa: CAISEGQGGYEQYF
CDR3nt: TGTGCCATCAGTGAGGGACAGGGGGGGTACGAGCAGTACTTC

v_gene: TRBV5-4
d_gene: TRBD1
j_gene: TRBJ1-2
abundance: few
CDR3aa: CASSWDRGQGYVLTTYGYTF
CDR3nt: TGTGCCAGCAGCTGGGACAGGGGACAGGGGTACGTGCTAACCACCTATGGCTACACCTTC

v_gene: TRBV6-5
d_gene: TRBD1
j_gene: TRBJ1-2
abundance: many
CDR3aa: CASSRGGRGYTF
CDR3nt: TGTGCCAGCAGTAGAGGGGGCCGTGGCTACACCTTC

v_gene: TRBV19
d_gene: TRBD1
j_gene: TRBJ1-5
abundance: -
CDR3aa: CASNRGRGSNQPQHF
CDR3nt: TGTGCCAGCAACAGGGGGCGCGGCAGCAATCAGCCCCAGCATTTT

v_gene: TRBV19
d_gene: -
j_gene: TRBJ2-3
abundance: -
CDR3aa: CASSIGRGTTDTQYF
CDR3nt: TGTGCCAGTAGTATTGGTAGGGGGACCACAGATACGCAGTATTTT

v_gene: TRBV27
d_gene: TRBD1
j_gene: TRBJ2-7
abundance: many
CDR3aa: CASSFRDRDYEQYF
CDR3nt: TGTGCCAGCAGTTTCCGGGACAGAGACTACGAGCAGTACTTC

v_gene: TRBV19
d_gene: -
j_gene: TRBJ1-2
abundance: -
CDR3aa: CASSTQGNYGYTF
CDR3nt: TGTGCCAGTAGTACCCAGGGTAACTATGGCTACACCTTC

v_gene: TRBV19
d_gene: -
j_gene: TRBJ2-7
abundance: -
CDR3aa: CASSIDSQESYEQYF
CDR3nt: TGTGCCAGTAGTATAGATTCGCAGGAGTCCTACGAGCAGTACTTC

v_gene: TRBV18
d_gene: TRBD2
j_gene: TRBJ2-1
abundance: -
CDR3aa: CASSARTSGDNEQFF
CDR3nt: TGTGCCAGCTCAGCCCGGACTAGCGGGGACAATGAGCAGTTCTTC

v_gene: TRBV13
d_gene: -
j_gene: TRBJ2-1
abundance: few
CDR3aa: CASKLKASWAVSYNEQFF
CDR3nt: TGTGCCAGCAAACTGAAAGCCTCATGGGCAGTCTCCTACAATGAGCAGTTCTTC

v_gene: TRBV3-1
d_gene: TRBD1
j_gene: TRBJ2-7
abundance: once
CDR3aa: CASSSHQGQPKNEQYF
CDR3nt: TGTGCCAGCAGCAGCCACCAGGGACAGCCTAAGAACGAGCAGTACTTC

v_gene: TRBV12-3/TRBV12-4
d_gene: TRBD1
j_gene: TRBJ1-2
abundance: -
CDR3aa: CASRKTGPYGYTF
CDR3nt: TGTGCCAGCAGAAAGACAGGGCCCTATGGCTACACCTTC

v_gene: TRBV10-3
d_gene: -
j_gene: TRBJ2-6
abundance: -
CDR3aa: CAINRGIDGPGANVLTF
CDR3nt: TGTGCCATAAATCGAGGCATAGACGGTCCCGGGGCCAACGTCCTGACTTTC